The sequence of this T cell receptor beta chain was determined in a study of Ad26.COV2.S vaccination and SARS-CoV-2 variants. Study context: Ad26.COV2.S was injected intramuscularly once or twice, 56 days apart. Study-level points and caveats: Comparability of non-spike TCR breadth was observed across vaccine and placebo recipients.

Data came from immunoSEQ multiplex PCR; TCRdb stores just in-frame clones and leaves some out. The table lists about 370,000 clones, less than 90% of them singletons. CDR1 is LNHDA, CDR2 SQIVND, per germline (reference sequence). CDR3 size: 16 residues. Trimming removed 5 bases from V and 0 bases from J, with 16 bases in between. A remark on this clone: Its matching antigen is unknown.

Specified treatment: roughly 18 received Ad26.COV2.S at low or high dose, single or two shots; roughly five received placebo; per-sample allocation not given. The study sampled participants on day 63 after the first vaccine or placebo injection. The origin of this receptor is a person aged 18-65 years who received the Ad26.COV2.S COVID-19 vaccine or a placebo. This specimen consisted of peripheral blood, obtained in a trial of Ad26.COV2.S vaccine versus placebo. The chain employs TRBV19 and TRBJ1-1; no definite D call. CDR3 nucleotides: TGTGCCAGTAGTCTGGGTGCACGGAAAATGAACACTGAAGCTTTCTTT. It yields the protein CASSLGARKMNTEAFF.